A single sample is the source of the 8 T cell receptor beta chains below, sequenced in a study of CXCR3-negative and CXCR3-positive naive CD8 T cells. Study-wide results and caveats: More hydrophobic TRB CDR3s were found in CXCR3-positive naive cells than in CXCR3-negative naive cells.

UMI-tagged TRB cDNA libraries were built via 5' RACE. TCRdb reanalyzed the 5' RACE reads, giving one entry per CDR3 protein sequence and no DNA. This table lists nearly 110,000 distinct CDR3 sequences. The antigens for these receptors are not known. The material sequenced was naive CXCR3+ CD8+ T cells from blood. Documented subset: CD45RO-CCR7+CD27+CD95- naive CD8+ T cells expressing CXCR3 (TNR3+). The source of these receptors is a human donor in good health. Some clones in this sample may be carry-over from other donors' samples.

The chain recombines TRBV30 with TRBJ2-1; checking the TCRdb D call of TRBD2 is not possible without DNA. The length of the CDR3 is 14 residues. CDR1 is GTSNPN, CDR2 SVGIG, per germline (reference sequence). The CDR3 loop is CAWSKRGGPDEQFF.

The chain recombines TRBV7-2 with TRBJ2-1; with no DNA, the TCRdb D assignment of TRBD2 cannot be verified. CDR1 and CDR2 from the germline V gene are SGHTA and FQGNSA. The CDR3 is made up of 15 amino acids. This chain's CDR3 is CAMTGTSGYQNEQFF.

The rearrangement joins TRBV6-5 to TRBJ2-5; TCRdb's assignment of TRBD2 cannot be checked, as there is no DNA. Germline lookup yields CDR1 MNHEY and CDR2 SVGAGI. The CDR3 has 16 amino acids. CDR3 residues: CASRAGTRIVQETQYF.

J is TRBJ2-7 and V is TRBV20-1; TCRdb picks TRBD1, but there is no DNA to check that call. The CDR3 contains 15 residues. Per germline, CDR1 DFQATT and CDR2 SNEGSKA (reference sequence). The CDR3: CSARDQGAYIYEQYF.

The rearrangement uses TRBV2 and TRBJ2-1; TCRdb calls TRBD2, which cannot be checked without DNA. The germline CDR1 and CDR2 sequences are SNHLY and FYNNEI. CDR3 size: 17 residues. CDR3 sequence reads: CASSDPGLPAINNEQFF. Based on the CDR3 plus reference TRBV2 and TRBJ2-1, the full variable domain is EPEVTQTPSHQVTQMGQEVILRCVPISNHLYFYWYRQILGQKVEFLVSFYNNEISEKSEIFDDQFSVERPDGSNFTLKIRSTKLEDSAMYFCASSDPGLPAINNEQFFGPGTRLTVL.

The chain links TRBV2 to TRBJ2-1; without DNA, the TCRdb call of TRBD1 cannot be checked. Germline values: CDR1 SNHLY, CDR2 FYNNEI. CDR3 length: 13 amino acids. CDR3 region: CASSPDRANEQFF.

The chain joins TRBV30 to TRBJ1-1. The CDR3 runs 13 residues. The germline CDR1 and CDR2 sequences are GTSNPN and SVGIG (reference sequence). CDR3 protein: CAWAILENTEAFF. Full variable domain (missing parts from reference TRBV30 and TRBJ1-1): SQTIHQWPATLVQPVGSPLSLECTVEGTSNPNLYWYRQAAGRGLQLLFYSVGIGQISSEVPQNLSASRPQDRQFILSSKKLLLSDSGFYLCAWAILENTEAFFGQGTRLTVV.

The genes are TRBV9 and TRBJ2-1. Germline V gene data show CDR1 as SGDLS and CDR2 as YYNGEE. The CDR3 extends over 16 amino acids. CDR3 amino acids: CASSVDLATANNEQFF.